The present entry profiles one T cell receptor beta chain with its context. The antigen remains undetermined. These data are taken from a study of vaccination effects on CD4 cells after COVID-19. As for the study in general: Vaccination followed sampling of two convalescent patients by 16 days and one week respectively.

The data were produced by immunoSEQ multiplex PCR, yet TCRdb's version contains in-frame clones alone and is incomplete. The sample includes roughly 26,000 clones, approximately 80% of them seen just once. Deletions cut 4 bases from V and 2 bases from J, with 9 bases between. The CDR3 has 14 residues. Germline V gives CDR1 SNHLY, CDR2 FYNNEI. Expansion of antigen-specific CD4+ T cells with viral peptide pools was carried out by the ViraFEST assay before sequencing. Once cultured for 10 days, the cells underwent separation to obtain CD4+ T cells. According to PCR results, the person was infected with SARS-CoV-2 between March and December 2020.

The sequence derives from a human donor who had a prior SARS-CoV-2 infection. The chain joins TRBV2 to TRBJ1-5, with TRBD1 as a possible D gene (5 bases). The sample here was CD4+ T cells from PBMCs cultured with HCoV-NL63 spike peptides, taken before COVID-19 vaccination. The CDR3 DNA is TGTGCCAGCAGTGGGGGGGAAGGCAATCAGCCCCAGCATTTT. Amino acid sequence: CASSGGEGNQPQHF.